A selection of T cell receptor beta chains follows, all from one sample in a study of metastatic and nonmetastatic thyroid tumors. TCRdb ran MiXCR on the PCR reads. The profile shows roughly 19,000 clones, 20% to 25% of them singletons. Sequences were obtained from tumor tissue. Receptors were obtained from a female donor with papillary thyroid cancer or a benign thyroid nodule (not recorded which). Some clones in this sample may be carry-over from other donors' samples. Each CDR3 is given with its conserved first and last residue. The D gene is left open where the match is weak. Clone size appears in some rows only: once, few, many, or a class for an expanded clone.

V gene	J gene	D gene	clone size	CDR3 DNA	CDR3 protein
TRBV5-6	TRBJ2-2	TRBD1	-	TGTGCCAGCAGCTTGGGGATTGGGACAGGGGGAACCGGGGAGCTGTTTTTT	CASSLGIGTGGTGELFF
TRBV5-1	TRBJ1-4	-	-	TGCGCCAGCAGCTTGGTGGTAGGCGGTTCTAATGAAAAACTGTTTTTT	CASSLVVGGSNEKLFF
TRBV12-3/TRBV12-4	TRBJ2-7	-	many	TGTGCCACCAAGAGGGAAGGCCTCTACGAGCAGTACTTC	CATKREGLYEQYF
TRBV20-1	TRBJ2-5	-	-	TGCAGTGCTACACGGACTGGGCGGCAAGAGACCCAGTACTTC	CSATRTGRQETQYF
TRBV11-2	TRBJ2-6	-	-	TGTGCCAGCAGCTTAGACCGGGACTCCTCTGGGGCCAACGTCCTGACTTTC	CASSLDRDSSGANVLTF
TRBV6-5	TRBJ1-3	-	medium-sized	TGTGCCAGCAGTTACTCTCTAGGGTTCTCTGGAAACACCATATATTTT	CASSYSLGFSGNTIYF
TRBV12-3/TRBV12-4	TRBJ1-5	-	-	TGTGCCAACAGCACCGTTCGAGGGACTCAGCCCCAGCATTTT	CANSTVRGTQPQHF
TRBV2	TRBJ1-4	TRBD1	many	TGTGCCAGCAGTGCCGGGACAGACCTCGAAAAACTGTTTTTT	CASSAGTDLEKLFF
TRBV3-1	TRBJ2-7	-	many	TGTGCCAGCAGCCAAGGCCCCGGAGCACACTACGAGCAGTACTTC	CASSQGPGAHYEQYF
TRBV6-1	TRBJ1-2	-	few	TGTGCCAGCAGTGAGGACACGGGGCGGTTTTGGTGCTACACCTTC	CASSEDTGRFWCYTF
TRBV10-2	TRBJ1-1	-	many	TGCGCCAGCAGTGAGTCGGTTCAGCCTGAAGCTTTCTTT	CASSESVQPEAFF
TRBV3-1	TRBJ2-5	-	-	TGTGCCAGCAGTATTCCCCCCCCCCAAGAGACCCAGTACTTC	CASSIPPPQETQYF
TRBV2	TRBJ2-1	-	medium-sized	TGTGCCAGCAGTTTAGTGTCCAATGAGCAGTTCTTC	CASSLVSNEQFF
TRBV5-8	TRBJ2-7	-	-	TGTGCCAGCAGCCGGTGGGGGAAAGACTGCTACGAGCATTACTTC	CASSRWGKDCYEHYF
TRBV11-2	TRBJ1-2	-	-	TGTGCCAGCAGCTTAGGGGGTAACTATGGCTACACCTTC	CASSLGGNYGYTF
TRBV5-5	TRBJ1-4	TRBD1	many	TGTGCCAGCAGCTACCATTCCTGGGACAGGGAGCAAAAACTGTTTTTT	CASSYHSWDREQKLFF
TRBV7-2	TRBJ2-2	-	medium-sized	TGTGCCAGCAGCTTAGTTTTCTCGTCAGGGGGGGAGCTGTTTTTT	CASSLVFSSGGELFF
TRBV7-2	TRBJ1-1	-	-	TGTGCCAGCAGGAAACTGACCCGGAACACTGAAGCTTTCTTT	CASRKLTRNTEAFF
TRBV6-5	TRBJ1-2	-	few	TGTGCCAGCAGTTACCGCCCCGGTGGGCGTGATGGCTACACCTTC	CASSYRPGGRDGYTF
TRBV6-2/TRBV6-3	TRBJ2-7	TRBD2	-	TGTGCCAGCAGTTTAGCTAGCGGGAACTTTTACGAGCAGTACTTC	CASSLASGNFYEQYF
TRBV15	TRBJ2-4	TRBD2	many	TGTGCCACCCGTTCTAGCGGGGGGAACATTCAGTACTTC	CATRSSGGNIQYF
TRBV24-1	TRBJ2-2	-	many	TGTGCCACCAGTGATTTCCCAGGGGCCACCGGGGAGCTGTTTTTT	CATSDFPGATGELFF
TRBV5-1	TRBJ1-1	-	-	TGCGCCAGCAGCTTGGACAGTCAACCTAACACTGAAGCTTTCTTT	CASSLDSQPNTEAFF
TRBV27	TRBJ2-7	TRBD2	-	TGTGCCAGCAGCTGGTGGGAGGGTTACGAGCAGTACTTC	CASSWWEGYEQYF
TRBV28	TRBJ1-4	TRBD1	many	TGTGCCAGCAGTTTAAGGACAGGGTGGAACGAAAAACTGTTTTTT	CASSLRTGWNEKLFF
TRBV20-1	TRBJ2-1	-	-	TGCAGTGCCGCCGACAGGTTTGTGCTCGACAATGAGCAGTTCTTC	CSAADRFVLDNEQFF
TRBV19	TRBJ2-7	-	-	TGTGCCAGTAGGGGGGGCGCGGCGGGCGAGCAGTACTTC	CASRGGAAGEQYF
TRBV7-2	TRBJ2-1	TRBD1	few	TGTGCCAGCAGCTTAGCCAGGGGGCCGTTGAATGAGCAGTTCTTC	CASSLARGPLNEQFF
TRBV6-6	TRBJ1-5	-	medium-sized	TGTGCCAGCAGTTACTCGACAGGTCGTAGCAATCAGCCCCAGCATTTT	CASSYSTGRSNQPQHF
TRBV20-1	TRBJ2-5	-	-	TGCAGTGCTAACGGGGTCTATAACCGAGAGACCCAGTACTTC	CSANGVYNRETQYF
TRBV4-2	TRBJ1-5	-	-	TGTGCCAGCAGCCAAGGTCGAGGGGGGGGACATCAGCCCCAGCATTTT	CASSQGRGGGHQPQHF
TRBV19	TRBJ1-1	-	medium-sized	TGTGCCAGTAGTATTATACAGGTGAACACTGAAGCTTTCTTT	CASSIIQVNTEAFF
TRBV7-6	TRBJ2-3	-	-	TGTGCCAGCAGCTTAGGACATCACATATCCACAGATACGCAGTATTTT	CASSLGHHISTDTQYF
TRBV6-1	TRBJ1-2	TRBD1	few	TGTGCCAGCAGTCCGGGACAGGGTTACACCTTC	CASSPGQGYTF
TRBV6-1	TRBJ2-3	TRBD2	few	TGTGCCAGCACGGGTTCGGCGGGGGGCACAGATACGCAGTATTTT	CASTGSAGGTDTQYF
TRBV28	TRBJ1-2	-	many	TGTGCCAGCACCCCCTTCGGTACAGGATTGTATGGCTACACCTTC	CASTPFGTGLYGYTF
TRBV7-2	TRBJ2-7	-	-	TGTGCCAGCAGCTCTAGTAGGGTCTACGAGCAGTACTTC	CASSSSRVYEQYF
TRBV29-1	TRBJ2-7	TRBD2	-	TGCAGCGTTCCCGGAATAGCGGGAGAAGGACACGAGCAGTACTTC	CSVPGIAGEGHEQYF
TRBV28	TRBJ2-7	-	few	TGTGCCATCAGGGTGACGGATCGTTTGTCCTCCTACGAGCAGTACTTC	CAIRVTDRLSSYEQYF
TRBV19	TRBJ2-7	-	medium-sized	TGTGCCAGTAGTGAAAAGGCCAGCTCCTACGAGCAGTACTTC	CASSEKASSYEQYF
TRBV25-1	TRBJ2-2	-	many	TGTGCCAGCAGGGGACAGAACACCGGGGAGCTGTTTTTT	CASRGQNTGELFF
TRBV10-3	TRBJ1-1	-	many	TGTGCCATCAGAGGGCTCGTCAGGACCGAAGCTTTCTTT	CAIRGLVRTEAFF
TRBV5-1	TRBJ1-3	-	medium-sized	TGCGCCAGCAGCTTGGACGATTCGGGAAACACCATATATTTT	CASSLDDSGNTIYF
TRBV7-2	TRBJ2-7	-	medium-sized	TGTGCCAGCAGCTTAGCATCCGGATCCTACGAGCAGTACTTC	CASSLASGSYEQYF
TRBV18	TRBJ2-1	-	many	TGTGCCAGCTCACGCGGGGATGAGCAGTTCTTC	CASSRGDEQFF
TRBV20-1	TRBJ2-7	-	medium-sized	TGCAGTGCTAGAGAGTGGTACGAGCAGTACTTC	CSAREWYEQYF
TRBV6-5	TRBJ1-6	TRBD1	medium-sized	TGTGCCAGCAGCCATAGGACAGGAGCAAGCTCCTATAATTCACCCCTCCACTTT	CASSHRTGASSYNSPLHF
TRBV27	TRBJ1-6	TRBD1	many	TGTGCCAGCGGGGTCCTATTGCGGGACAGTAATAATTCACCCCTCCACTTT	CASGVLLRDSNNSPLHF
TRBV11-2	TRBJ2-1	-	many	TGTGCCAGCAGCCGCGCGGGGACAAATGAGCAGTTCTTC	CASSRAGTNEQFF
TRBV7-3	TRBJ2-5	-	-	TGTGCCAGCAGCCTGAATATCGCGGAGACCCAGTACTTC	CASSLNIAETQYF
TRBV7-6	TRBJ1-5	-	many	TGTGCCAGCAGTCTTACAGACACTAGCAATCAGCCCCAGCATTTT	CASSLTDTSNQPQHF
TRBV4-3	TRBJ2-1	TRBD2	many	TGCGCCAGCAGCCCCCCTCCCGAGACTAGCGGCACCTACAATGAGCAGTTCTTC	CASSPPPETSGTYNEQFF
TRBV4-1	TRBJ1-2	TRBD1	once	TGCGCCAGCAGCCAAGAAGGGTATCGGGAGGGGGCTCGGAACTATGGCTACACCTTC	CASSQEGYREGARNYGYTF
TRBV7-3	TRBJ2-7	TRBD2	few	TGTGCCAGCAGCCCGGCGGTGCCTCCCGGGACTAGCGTCTACGAGCAGTACTTC	CASSPAVPPGTSVYEQYF
TRBV19	TRBJ1-1	-	many	TGTGCCAGTAGTATAAGCGTGGACGTGGGCACTGAAGCTTTCTTT	CASSISVDVGTEAFF